This T cell receptor beta chain stems from a study of cytomegalovirus exposure and HLA in healthy donors (dated by TCRdb to 2015 to 2018). Describing the broader study: A later analysis indicated that the 95 to 150 validation repertoires were generated on the platform also employed for the 600 to 750 repertoires of the first cohort. The study was designed to test whether signatures of past pathogen exposure could be identified by cataloging public T cell receptors. A separate validation cohort of over a hundred different subjects was used in addition to the roughly 670-subject first cohort. To predict cytomegalovirus infection status, the study brought together high-throughput TCR immunosequencing, statistical association of individual TCRs with disease status, and machine learning.

General findings and caveats noted by the study authors: The classifier was reported to diagnose cytomegalovirus status with high specificity and sensitivity in both the original and validation cohorts. A few of the identified cytomegalovirus-associated TCR beta chains were confirmed in vitro to be specific for cytomegalovirus antigens. In the study, around 150 TCR beta chains were listed as associated with cytomegalovirus. It was suggested by the authors that the approach could potentially be generalized to other disease states and immunological phenotypes. Of the cluster scores, roughly 95% were above 0 in a later analysis, which found that TCRs clustered in the first cohort also tended to co-occur in the 120 validation repertoires. Most TCR sequences were seen in very few donors, while some public TCRs were found in many individuals. A later analysis had no HLA typing for the validation cohort, so co-occurrence there was scored across all 110 or so repertoires.

Separate from the roughly 700-subject first cohort, the validation cohort of about 110 subjects was the group to which the donors belonged. Library generation was performed with the immunoSEQ multiplex PCR assay. The published analysis was carried out like this. To diagnose cytomegalovirus status from the catalog of TCR beta chain sequences, a statistical classification framework was built. TCRdb holds this immuneACCESS table with in-frame rearrangements only. Some clones are missing; in checked studies, unresolved V genes explain under half, and the rest has no known cause. V, J and clone size derive from that table, while D and trimming were established from the DNA sequence. The sample includes hundreds of thousands of clones, with roughly 87% observed a single time. More than 10% of the sample belongs to the ten largest clones. To note about this clone: No cognate antigen has been identified for it. No clone much larger than this one lies a single base away; base qualities are absent.

Sequencing input: PBMCs. This receptor was taken from a man between 18 and 29 years old in good health and CMV-seropositive.

The bases are TGTGCCAGCTTATGGACGGGCCGAAAAGAGACCCAGTACTTC. Translation gives CASLWTGRKETQYF. This chain joins TRBV6-1 to TRBJ2-5, with an unclear D gene assignment. From the cysteine through the phenylalanine, the CDR3 covers 14 amino acids. Only CDR3 DNA is held: 42 bases, read in frame from base 1. V loses 8 bases, J loses 3 bases, and the germline ends lie 16 bases apart. The germline V gene specifies MNHNS as CDR1 and SASEGT as CDR2.